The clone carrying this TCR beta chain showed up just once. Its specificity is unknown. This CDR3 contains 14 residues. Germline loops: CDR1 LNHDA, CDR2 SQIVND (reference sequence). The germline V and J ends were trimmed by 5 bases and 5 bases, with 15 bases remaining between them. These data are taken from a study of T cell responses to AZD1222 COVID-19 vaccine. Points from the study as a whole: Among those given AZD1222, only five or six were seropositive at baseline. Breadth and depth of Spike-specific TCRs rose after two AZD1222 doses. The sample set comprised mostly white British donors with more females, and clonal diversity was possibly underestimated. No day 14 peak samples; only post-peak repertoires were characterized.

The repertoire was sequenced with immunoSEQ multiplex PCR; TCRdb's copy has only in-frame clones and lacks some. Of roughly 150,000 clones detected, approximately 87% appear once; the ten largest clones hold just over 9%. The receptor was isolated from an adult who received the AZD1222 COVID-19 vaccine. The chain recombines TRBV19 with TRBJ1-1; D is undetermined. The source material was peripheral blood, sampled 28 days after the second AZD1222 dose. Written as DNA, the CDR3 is TGTGCCAGTAGTTTAAAAACCGCGGGGACTGAAGCTTTCTTT. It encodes CASSLKTAGTEAFF.